Listed below are T cell receptor beta chains from one sample, sequenced in a study of cytomegalovirus exposure and HLA in healthy donors. Sequenced by immunoSEQ multiplex PCR; TCRdb stores in-frame clones only, minus some. The sample contains around 50,000 clones, approximately 67% of which appear only once. The material sequenced was PBMCs. Receptors were obtained from a man younger than 45 in good health and CMV-seronegative. Each CDR3 is given with its conserved first and last residue. The order of the fields is CDR3 length, V gene, D gene, clone size, J gene, CDR3 protein, CDR3 DNA. A D gene is named only where the DNA matches it firmly. The size entry is marked missing in some rows and otherwise reads once, few, many or a size class.

>16|TRBV5-6|TRBD2|-|TRBJ2-7
CASSPAAGGLPYEQYF
TGTGCCAGCAGCCCCGCGGCGGGAGGCCTACCCTACGAGCAGTACTTC
>15|TRBV18|-|-|TRBJ2-7
CASSPGRVRTYEQYF
TGTGCCAGCTCACCAGGGCGGGTCCGGACCTACGAGCAGTACTTC
>14|TRBV5-4|TRBD1|-|TRBJ2-7
CASSLGDRVREQYF
TGTGCCAGCAGCTTGGGGGACAGGGTGCGAGAGCAGTACTTC
>14|TRBV29-1|-|-|TRBJ1-1
CSALRGGRNTEAFF
TGCAGCGCCCTGAGGGGGGGGAGGAACACTGAAGCTTTCTTT
>13|TRBV10-1|-|-|TRBJ2-7
CASSESPGVEQYF
TGCGCCAGCAGTGAGTCGCCAGGGGTCGAGCAGTACTTC
>14|TRBV7-2|TRBD2|once|TRBJ2-1
CASSLEFSGREQFF
TGTGCCAGCAGCCTCGAATTTAGCGGGAGGGAGCAGTTCTTC
>14|TRBV19|TRBD2|-|TRBJ2-1
CASGSSGRAAEQFF
TGTGCCAGCGGATCTAGCGGGAGGGCCGCTGAGCAGTTCTTC
>14|TRBV27|-|-|TRBJ2-3
CASSPAGTTDTQYF
TGTGCCAGCAGTCCCGCGGGGACCACAGATACGCAGTATTTT
>13|TRBV7-6|-|-|TRBJ2-1
CASSLVRANEQFF
TGTGCCAGCAGCTTAGTTAGAGCCAATGAGCAGTTCTTC
>15|TRBV6-5|TRBD2|-|TRBJ2-2
CASSSLAGETGELFF
TGTGCCAGCAGCTCACTAGCGGGAGAGACCGGGGAGCTGTTTTTT
>14|TRBV6-1|TRBD1|-|TRBJ2-2
CASSKQGSTGELFF
TGTGCCAGCAGTAAACAGGGGTCTACCGGGGAGCTGTTTTTT
>12|TRBV5-6|-|-|TRBJ2-7
CASAEGPYEQYF
TGTGCCAGTGCGGAGGGGCCCTACGAGCAGTACTTC
>14|TRBV2|-|medium-sized|TRBJ2-3
CASSLGGVTDTQYF
TGTGCCAGCAGCCTGGGGGGTGTCACAGATACGCAGTATTTT
>16|TRBV27|TRBD2|-|TRBJ2-7
CASSFSGRAGTYEQYF
TGTGCCAGCAGTTTCAGCGGGAGGGCTGGAACCTACGAGCAGTACTTC
>14|TRBV7-8|TRBD1|-|TRBJ2-1
CASSSQGSYNEQFF
TGTGCCAGCAGCTCACAGGGGAGTTACAATGAGCAGTTCTTC
>16|TRBV2|-|-|TRBJ2-4
CASSTDRSLAKNIQYF
TGTGCCAGCAGCACAGACAGGTCTCTAGCCAAAAACATTCAGTACTTC
>11|TRBV29-1|TRBD2|-|TRBJ2-7
CSYRGGYEQYF
TGCAGCTACCGGGGGGGCTACGAGCAGTACTTC
>15|TRBV5-1|TRBD1|-|TRBJ1-3
CASSTGQGNGYTIYF
TGCGCCAGCAGCACGGGACAGGGTAATGGATACACCATATATTTT
>15|TRBV25-1|-|-|TRBJ2-5
CASEKLSAEKETQYF
TGTGCCAGCGAGAAACTATCGGCAGAGAAAGAGACCCAGTACTTC
>16|TRBV21-1|-|-|TRBJ2-3
CASSKLAGGYSDTQYF
TGTGCCAGCAGCAAACTAGCGGGAGGATACTCAGATACGCAGTATTTT
>14|TRBV5-1|TRBD2|-|TRBJ2-5
CASALNSGRAVQYF
TGCGCCAGCGCTCTCAATAGCGGGAGGGCTGTTCAGTACTTC
>16|TRBV10-3|-|few|TRBJ1-3
CAISDLQGLGGNTIYF
TGTGCCATCAGTGACCTACAGGGACTAGGTGGAAACACCATATATTTT